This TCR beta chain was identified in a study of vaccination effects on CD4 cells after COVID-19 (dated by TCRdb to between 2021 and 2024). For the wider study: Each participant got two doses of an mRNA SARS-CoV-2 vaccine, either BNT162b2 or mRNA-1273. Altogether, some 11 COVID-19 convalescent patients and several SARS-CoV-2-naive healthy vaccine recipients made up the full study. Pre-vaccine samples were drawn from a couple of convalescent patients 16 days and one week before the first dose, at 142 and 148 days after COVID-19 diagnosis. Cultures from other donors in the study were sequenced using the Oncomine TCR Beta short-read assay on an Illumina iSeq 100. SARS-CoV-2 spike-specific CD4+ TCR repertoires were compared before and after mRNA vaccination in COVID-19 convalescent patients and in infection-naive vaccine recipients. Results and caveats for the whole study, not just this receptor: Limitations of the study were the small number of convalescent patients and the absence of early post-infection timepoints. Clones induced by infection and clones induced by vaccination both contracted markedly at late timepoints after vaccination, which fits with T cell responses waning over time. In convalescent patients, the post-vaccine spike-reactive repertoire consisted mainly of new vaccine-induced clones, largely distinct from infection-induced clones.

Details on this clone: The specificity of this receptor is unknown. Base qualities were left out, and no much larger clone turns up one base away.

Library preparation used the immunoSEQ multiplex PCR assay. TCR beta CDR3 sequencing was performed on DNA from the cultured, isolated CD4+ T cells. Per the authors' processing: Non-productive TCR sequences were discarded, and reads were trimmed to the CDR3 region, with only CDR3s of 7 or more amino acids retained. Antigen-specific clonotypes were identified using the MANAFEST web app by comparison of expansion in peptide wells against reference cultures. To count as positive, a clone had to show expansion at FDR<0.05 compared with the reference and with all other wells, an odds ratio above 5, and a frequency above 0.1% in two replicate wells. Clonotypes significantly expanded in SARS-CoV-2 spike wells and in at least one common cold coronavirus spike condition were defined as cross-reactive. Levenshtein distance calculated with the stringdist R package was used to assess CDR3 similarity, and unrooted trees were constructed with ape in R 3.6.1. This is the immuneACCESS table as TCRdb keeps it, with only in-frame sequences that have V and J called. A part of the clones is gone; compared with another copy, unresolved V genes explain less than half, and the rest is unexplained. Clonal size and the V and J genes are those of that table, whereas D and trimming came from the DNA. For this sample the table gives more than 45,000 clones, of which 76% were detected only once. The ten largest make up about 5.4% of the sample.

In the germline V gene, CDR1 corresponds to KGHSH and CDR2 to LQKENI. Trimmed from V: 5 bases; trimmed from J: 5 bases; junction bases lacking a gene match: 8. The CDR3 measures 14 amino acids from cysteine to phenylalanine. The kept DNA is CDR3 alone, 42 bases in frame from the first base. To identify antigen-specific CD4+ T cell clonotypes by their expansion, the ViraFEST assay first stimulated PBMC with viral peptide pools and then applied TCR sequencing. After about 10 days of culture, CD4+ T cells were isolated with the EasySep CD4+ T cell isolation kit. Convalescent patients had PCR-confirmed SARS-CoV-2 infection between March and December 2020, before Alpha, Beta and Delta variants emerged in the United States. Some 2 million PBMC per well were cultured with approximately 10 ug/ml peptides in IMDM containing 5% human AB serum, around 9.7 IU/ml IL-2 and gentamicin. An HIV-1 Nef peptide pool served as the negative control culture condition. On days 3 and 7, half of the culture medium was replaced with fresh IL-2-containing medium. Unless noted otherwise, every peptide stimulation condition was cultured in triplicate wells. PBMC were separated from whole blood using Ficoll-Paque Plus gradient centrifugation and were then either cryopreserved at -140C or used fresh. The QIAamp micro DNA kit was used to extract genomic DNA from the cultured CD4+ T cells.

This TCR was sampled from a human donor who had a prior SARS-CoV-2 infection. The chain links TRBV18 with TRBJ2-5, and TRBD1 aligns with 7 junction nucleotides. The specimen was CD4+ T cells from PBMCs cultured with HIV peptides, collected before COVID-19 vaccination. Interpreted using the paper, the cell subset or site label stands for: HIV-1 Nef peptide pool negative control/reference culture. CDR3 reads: CASSDRAQGETQYF. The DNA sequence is TGTGCCAGCTCAGACAGGGCGCAGGGGGAGACCCAGTACTTC.